Listed below are T cell receptor beta chains from one sample, sequenced in a study of T cells in Graves' hyperthyroidism and ophthalmopathy. TCRdb re-derived calls from the multiplex PCR reads in MiXCR, one entry per CDR3 protein. The table has about 560,000 distinct CDR3 sequences, about a sixth seen once. What was sequenced was blood. These receptors were obtained from a woman younger than 35 with Graves' hyperthyroidism. Both conserved end residues are part of each CDR3. The D gene is left open where the match is weak. The listing skips clone size in some rows; elsewhere it reads once, few, many or a size class.

V gene	D gene	clone size	J gene	CDR3 length	CDR3 protein	CDR3 DNA
TRBV11-2	TRBD1	many	TRBJ2-7	12	CASSQDRDEQYF	TGTGCCAGCAGTCAAGACAGGGACGAGCAGTACTTC
TRBV5-8	TRBD1	many	TRBJ2-3	16	CASSFGTGANTDTQYF	TGTGCCAGCAGCTTTGGTACAGGGGCGAACACAGATACGCAGTATTTT
TRBV25-1	TRBD1	once	TRBJ1-2	16	CASSGFRDRGGYGYTF	TGTGCCAGCAGTGGATTCAGGGACAGGGGTGGCTATGGCTACACCTTC
TRBV9	TRBD2	many	TRBJ2-5	18	CASSVGSLAGGQRETQYF	TGTGCCAGCAGCGTAGGCAGCCTAGCGGGGGGGCAAAGGGAGACCCAGTACTTC
TRBV7-2	-	many	TRBJ2-1	15	CASSPGAQEYNEQFF	TGTGCCAGCAGCCCAGGGGCACAGGAATACAATGAGCAGTTCTTC
TRBV10-3	TRBD1	-	TRBJ2-6	18	CAISLSQGLNSGANVLTF	TGTGCCATCAGTCTCTCACAGGGGCTCAACTCTGGGGCCAACGTCCTGACTTTC
TRBV15	-	few	TRBJ1-2	13	CATSTAANYGYTF	TGTGCCACCAGCACGGCGGCTAACTATGGCTACACCTTC
TRBV6-2/TRBV6-3	-	-	TRBJ2-3	14	CASSDGQFTDTQYF	TGTGCCAGCAGTGACGGACAGTTTACAGATACGCAGTATTTT
TRBV20-1	-	many	TRBJ2-3	11	CSAAELDTQYF	TGCAGTGCTGCTGAGTTAGATACGCAGTATTTT
TRBV28	-	-	TRBJ2-6	17	CASSPGRPLSGANVLTF	TGTGCCAGCAGTCCGGGCCGCCCACTCTCTGGGGCCAACGTCCTGACTTTC
TRBV27	TRBD1	many	TRBJ2-7	15	CASSLFWDRDYEQYF	TGTGCCAGCAGTTTATTCTGGGACAGGGACTACGAGCAGTACTTC
TRBV29-1	-	many	TRBJ1-1	12	CSVGTAWIEAFF	TGCAGCGTTGGGACAGCCTGGATAGAAGCTTTCTTT
TRBV7-8	TRBD2	few	TRBJ2-5	13	CASIRGLGETQYF	TGTGCCAGCATAAGGGGACTAGGAGAGACCCAGTACTTC
TRBV7-9	-	few	TRBJ2-3	12	CASSSLLDTQYF	TGTGCCAGCAGCTCCCTGCTGGATACGCAGTATTTT
TRBV5-1	TRBD2	many	TRBJ2-1	14	CASGRTSGANEQFF	TGCGCCAGCGGTCGGACTAGCGGGGCCAATGAGCAGTTCTTC
TRBV12-3/TRBV12-4	TRBD2	few	TRBJ2-1	15	CASSFSGGLYNEQFF	TGTGCCAGCAGTTTTAGCGGGGGGCTCTACAATGAGCAGTTCTTC
TRBV20-1	-	many	TRBJ2-7	17	CSARATSETRFSYEQYF	TGCAGTGCTAGAGCGACGTCCGAGACAAGGTTCTCCTACGAGCAGTACTTC
TRBV20-1	-	many	TRBJ1-1	13	CSARYRGNTEAFF	TGCAGTGCTAGATATAGGGGGAACACTGAAGCTTTCTTT
TRBV7-9	TRBD1	many	TRBJ2-7	16	CASSYPGTGVINEQYF	TGTGCCAGCAGCTACCCCGGGACAGGGGTTATCAACGAGCAGTACTTC
TRBV20-1	-	many	TRBJ1-6	16	CSARTRGPGGNSPLHF	TGCAGTGCTAGAACGCGGGGGCCCGGGGGTAATTCACCCCTCCACTTT
TRBV6-2/TRBV6-3	-	few	TRBJ1-1	14	CASIGDGWNTEAFF	TGTGCCAGCATAGGGGACGGGTGGAACACTGAAGCTTTCTTT
TRBV3-1	-	-	TRBJ2-2	15	CASSPRWSSTGELFF	TGTGCCAGCAGCCCGCGCTGGTCTAGCACCGGGGAGCTGTTTTTT
TRBV27	TRBD1	few	TRBJ2-2	13	CASSTGDTGELFF	TGTGCCAGCAGTACAGGGGACACCGGGGAGCTGTTTTTT
TRBV27	-	few	TRBJ2-2	17	CASSPPRSTRDTGELFF	TGTGCCAGCAGTCCTCCGAGGTCAACTCGGGACACCGGGGAGCTGTTTTTT
TRBV7-9	-	-	TRBJ2-5	14	CASSLDGGAETQYF	TGTGCCAGCAGCTTAGATGGGGGAGCCGAGACCCAGTACTTC
TRBV7-2	TRBD1	-	TRBJ1-4	14	CASSSDRASRKLFF	TGTGCCAGCAGCTCGGACAGGGCCTCGCGAAAACTGTTTTTT
TRBV3-1	-	-	TRBJ2-3	16	CASSQGAETSTDTQYF	TGTGCCAGCAGCCAAGGTGCGGAAACTAGCACAGATACGCAGTATTTT
TRBV5-1	TRBD2	-	TRBJ2-7	14	CASSPGLLGHEQYF	TGCGCCAGCAGCCCGGGACTACTAGGACACGAGCAGTACTTC
TRBV7-9	-	-	TRBJ2-4	14	CASKLESASPIQYF	TGTGCCAGCAAGCTGGAGTCCGCCTCGCCCATTCAGTACTTC
TRBV5-6	-	many	TRBJ2-7	13	CATRGAGAYEQYF	TGTGCCACCCGGGGAGCCGGCGCTTACGAGCAGTACTTC
TRBV6-1	-	-	TRBJ2-5	14	CASSKNRSPETQYF	TGTGCCAGCAGTAAGAATAGGAGTCCGGAGACCCAGTACTTC
TRBV7-3	-	many	TRBJ2-5	14	CASASGGSGATQYF	TGTGCCAGCGCCTCAGGGGGGTCTGGGGCGACCCAGTACTTC
TRBV19	-	few	TRBJ2-2	20	CASSRDLLSPTPRNTGELFF	TGTGCCAGTAGCCGGGACCTACTAAGCCCTACCCCACGAAACACCGGGGAGCTGTTTTTT
TRBV20-1	-	many	TRBJ1-2	14	CSARGRRENYGYTF	TGCAGTGCTAGAGGTCGGAGAGAGAACTATGGCTACACCTTC
TRBV12-5	TRBD2	-	TRBJ2-7	18	CASGLQKFLAGDTYEQYF	TGTGCTAGTGGTTTGCAAAAATTCCTAGCGGGGGATACCTACGAGCAGTACTTC
TRBV29-1	-	-	TRBJ2-2	12	CSASENTGELFF	TGCAGCGCGTCGGAGAACACCGGGGAGCTGTTTTTT
TRBV19	-	few	TRBJ2-1	14	CASIGGASYNEQFF	TGTGCCAGTATAGGAGGCGCATCCTACAATGAGCAGTTCTTC
TRBV28	-	few	TRBJ2-3	18	CASSQGAGAFPSTDTQYF	TGTGCCAGCAGTCAGGGAGCCGGAGCGTTCCCATCCACAGATACGCAGTATTTT
TRBV7-6	TRBD1	-	TRBJ1-1	15	CASSLRQGANTEAFF	TGTGCCAGCAGCCTGCGACAGGGGGCGAACACTGAAGCTTTCTTT
TRBV6-2/TRBV6-3	TRBD2	many	TRBJ2-7	16	CASRPGLAGGPYEQYF	TGTGCCAGCAGGCCCGGACTAGCGGGAGGGCCCTACGAGCAGTACTTC
TRBV20-1	TRBD2	many	TRBJ2-7	14	CSATGLAGDYEQYF	TGCAGTGCTACGGGACTAGCGGGAGACTACGAGCAGTACTTC
TRBV10-2	-	-	TRBJ2-2	15	CASSHNPTAAGELFF	TGCGCCAGCAGTCACAACCCGACAGCGGCCGGGGAGCTGTTTTTT
TRBV6-1	TRBD1	few	TRBJ1-4	16	CASSGGTGGGNEKLFF	TGTGCCAGCAGTGGCGGGACAGGGGGCGGGAATGAAAAACTGTTTTTT
TRBV9	TRBD2	few	TRBJ2-7	17	CASSVSGTPHQSLEQYF	TGTGCCAGCAGCGTAAGCGGGACCCCCCATCAGTCACTCGAGCAGTACTTC
TRBV20-1	-	many	TRBJ1-5	13	CSASSGASQPQHF	TGCAGTGCTAGTTCAGGGGCCAGTCAGCCCCAGCATTTT
TRBV19	-	-	TRBJ1-2	14	CASNPHEYLYGYTF	TGTGCCAGTAACCCCCATGAGTACCTCTATGGCTACACCTTC
TRBV4-1	TRBD2	many	TRBJ2-7	17	CASSQEAPRGRKYEQYF	TGCGCCAGCAGCCAAGAAGCCCCCCGCGGGAGGAAGTACGAGCAGTACTTC
TRBV20-1	-	-	TRBJ1-1	15	CSARDLRGKNTEAFF	TGCAGTGCTAGAGATCTCCGGGGGAAAAACACTGAAGCTTTCTTT
TRBV5-1	TRBD1	many	TRBJ1-5	15	CASSLGDRVDQPQHF	TGCGCCAGCAGCTTGGGGGACAGGGTAGATCAGCCCCAGCATTTT
TRBV28	TRBD2	many	TRBJ2-7	15	CASSILAGGSYEQYF	TGTGCCAGCAGTATTCTAGCGGGGGGCTCCTACGAGCAGTACTTC
TRBV10-1	-	few	TRBJ1-1	14	CASSDTPMNTEAFF	TGCGCCAGCAGTGATACACCCATGAACACTGAAGCTTTCTTT
TRBV7-9	-	few	TRBJ1-2	17	CASSLGEVVSRLYGYTF	TGTGCCAGCAGCTTAGGGGAAGTAGTCTCGAGGCTCTATGGCTACACCTTC
TRBV20-1	TRBD2	many	TRBJ2-1	15	CSASSSGSPYNEQFF	TGCAGTGCTAGCTCTAGCGGGAGTCCCTACAATGAGCAGTTCTTC
TRBV28	-	many	TRBJ2-1	14	CASSLVGLDNEQFF	TGTGCCAGCAGTTTGGTAGGATTGGATAATGAGCAGTTCTTC
TRBV7-3	-	many	TRBJ2-1	15	CASSDDGTVYNEQFF	TGTGCCAGCAGCGATGACGGGACCGTTTACAATGAGCAGTTCTTC
TRBV19	TRBD1	many	TRBJ1-1	16	CASSHGQGRMNTEAFF	TGTGCCAGTAGTCATGGACAGGGAAGAATGAACACTGAAGCTTTCTTT
TRBV11-3	TRBD1	many	TRBJ1-1	15	CASSLGQGKYTEAFF	TGTGCCAGCAGCTTAGGACAGGGAAAATACACTGAAGCTTTCTTT
TRBV6-1	-	many	TRBJ2-1	13	CASSARGSYEQFF	TGTGCCAGCAGTGCTAGGGGTAGCTATGAGCAGTTCTTC